The T cell receptor beta chain under discussion was sequenced for a study of blood T cell repertoires in COVID-19. Sequencing used immunoSEQ multiplex PCR; TCRdb keeps in-frame clones, though not all of them. The data hold over 200,000 clones, with 88% observed a single time. This CDR3 has 13 amino acids. The V end was cut by 4 bases, the J end by 0 bases, with 7 bases between. The germline V gene encodes CDR1 SGHRS and CDR2 YFSETQ. This sequence joins TRBV5-1 and TRBJ1-1; D call uncertain. What was sequenced was peripheral blood. The receptor's source is a woman aged 60-70 years with acute or convalescent COVID-19. DNA of the CDR3: TGCGCCAGCAGCCCGGACTTGAACACTGAAGCTTTCTTT. It specifies CASSPDLNTEAFF.